Listed below are T cell receptor beta chains from one sample, sequenced in a study of CD8 T cells in Susac syndrome. TCRdb used MiXCR to reprocess the immunoSEQ multiplex PCR reads, holding one entry per CDR3 protein. This table holds fewer than 150,000 distinct CDR3 sequences, over 90% found once. Sequences were obtained from CD4+ T cells from PBMCs. The receptors derive from a human donor in good health. The CDR3 runs from the conserved cysteine through the conserved F or W. The D gene is left open where the match is weak. Size tells how often a clone was seen (once, few, many) or the class of an expanded clone, and some rows leave it out.

>TRBV6-5|NA|NA|TRBJ1-5
CASSYPGTIVSNQPQHF
TGTGCCAGCAGTTACCCCGGGACAATAGTTAGCAATCAGCCCCAGCATTTT
>TRBV6-5|NA|NA|TRBJ2-3
CASSTRVREDTQYF
TGTGCCAGCAGTACCAGGGTAAGGGAAGATACGCAGTATTTT
>TRBV7-9|NA|NA|TRBJ2-7
CASSFGGEQYF
TGTGCCAGCAGCTTCGGTGGCGAGCAGTACTTC
>TRBV29-1|NA|NA|TRBJ2-7
CSVERDSTYEQYF
TGCAGCGTTGAAAGGGACTCGACCTACGAGCAGTACTTC
>TRBV7-9|NA|NA|TRBJ2-5
CASSLAGGRMKETQYF
TGTGCCAGCAGCTTAGCGGGCGGTCGGATGAAAGAGACCCAGTACTTC
>TRBV4-2|NA|NA|TRBJ2-5
CASSQDPLGLETQYF
TGTGCCAGCAGCCAAGATCCCCTGGGCTTAGAGACCCAGTACTTC
>TRBV2|TRBD2|few|TRBJ2-3
CASSEGGTDTQYF
TGTGCCAGCAGTGAGGGGGGGACAGATACGCAGTATTTT
>TRBV6-1|TRBD2|NA|TRBJ2-7
CASSPGLAGGGGYEQYF
TGTGCCAGCAGCCCGGGACTAGCGGGAGGGGGGGGTTACGAGCAGTACTTC
>TRBV19|TRBD2|NA|TRBJ2-1
CASSRSGGYNEQFF
TGTGCCAGTAGTCGGAGCGGGGGCTACAATGAGCAGTTCTTC
>TRBV5-6|NA|NA|TRBJ1-2
CASWGGGDYGYTF
TGTGCCAGCTGGGGTGGGGGCGACTATGGCTACACCTTC
>TRBV3-1|NA|NA|TRBJ1-5
CASRSGQHF
TGTGCCAGCCGTTCAGGCCAGCATTTT
>TRBV2|TRBD2|once|TRBJ2-3
CASIGTSGRTDTQYF
TGTGCCAGCATAGGGACTAGCGGGAGGACAGATACGCAGTATTTT
>TRBV29-1|TRBD2|once|TRBJ2-2
CSPARREVAGELFF
TGCAGCCCGGCCAGGCGGGAGGTGGCCGGGGAGCTGTTTTTT
>TRBV18|TRBD1|NA|TRBJ1-2
CASRAGTGNGYTF
TGTGCCAGTCGAGCCGGGACAGGTAATGGCTACACCTTC
>TRBV3-1|NA|NA|TRBJ2-1
CASSSGFPVQSEQFF
TGTGCCAGCTCCTCGGGATTTCCCGTCCAAAGTGAGCAGTTCTTC
>TRBV10-3|TRBD1|NA|TRBJ2-5
CAIRGQGAGETQYF
TGTGCCATCAGAGGGCAGGGGGCGGGAGAGACCCAGTACTTC
>TRBV3-1|NA|NA|TRBJ2-7
CASSQEREQGYEQYF
TGTGCCAGCAGCCAAGAGAGAGAACAGGGTTACGAGCAGTACTTC
>TRBV27|NA|NA|TRBJ1-1
CASRRGSGPDSNTEAFF
TGTGCCAGCAGGAGGGGGTCTGGCCCGGATTCGAACACTGAAGCTTTCTTT
>TRBV2|TRBD1|NA|TRBJ1-1
CASRPGQMNTEAFF
TGTGCCAGCAGACCGGGACAGATGAACACTGAAGCTTTCTTT
>TRBV12-3/TRBV12-4|NA|NA|TRBJ2-1
CASSQLANNEQFF
TGTGCCAGCAGCCAACTAGCTAACAATGAGCAGTTCTTC
>TRBV29-1|NA|NA|TRBJ2-5
CSVRRQSYQETQYF
TGCAGCGTTCGCAGACAGTCCTACCAAGAGACCCAGTACTTC
>TRBV28|NA|NA|TRBJ1-2
CAGLTVYGYTF
TGTGCCGGTCTCACAGTCTATGGCTACACCTTC
>TRBV4-1|NA|NA|TRBJ2-7
CASSQDGPVRGNGQYF
TGCGCCAGCAGCCAAGACGGGCCGGTAAGGGGGAACGGGCAGTACTTC
>TRBV6-5|NA|NA|TRBJ2-1
CASSSFPGGPEFF
TGTGCCAGCAGTTCCTTCCCAGGAGGCCCAGAGTTCTTC
>TRBV7-2|NA|NA|TRBJ2-7
CASSLVGEQYF
TGTGCCAGCAGCTTAGTTGGCGAGCAGTACTTC
>TRBV18|NA|once|TRBJ2-7
CASSLTSDEQYF
TGTGCCAGCTCTCTCACATCCGACGAGCAGTACTTC
>TRBV20-1|NA|NA|TRBJ1-5
CSASETLAVNQPQHF
TGCAGTGCTAGTGAAACCTTGGCAGTTAATCAGCCCCAGCATTTT
>TRBV12-3/TRBV12-4|TRBD1|NA|TRBJ2-1
CASSLRDRAYNEQFF
TGTGCCAGCAGTCTCCGGGACAGAGCCTACAATGAGCAGTTCTTC
>TRBV7-2|NA|NA|TRBJ1-6
CASSLVSSYNSPLHF
TGTGCCAGCAGCTTAGTGAGCTCCTATAATTCACCCCTCCACTTT
>TRBV7-9|NA|few|TRBJ1-2
CASSLDFYGYTF
TGTGCCAGCAGCTTAGATTTCTATGGCTACACCTTC
>TRBV5-1|NA|NA|TRBJ2-5
CASSFQETQYF
TGCGCCAGCAGCTTCCAAGAGACCCAGTACTTC
>TRBV28|TRBD1|NA|TRBJ2-7
CASTGATGAYEQYF
TGTGCCAGCACAGGGGCGACAGGGGCCTACGAGCAGTACTTC
>TRBV20-1|NA|NA|TRBJ1-1
CSGRDSWNTEAFF
TGCAGCGGAAGGGACTCCTGGAACACTGAAGCTTTCTTT
>TRBV19|NA|NA|TRBJ2-7
CASSINRINGGEQYF
TGTGCCAGTAGTATTAACAGGATTAATGGTGGCGAGCAGTACTTC
>TRBV19|TRBD1|NA|TRBJ2-5
CASLQQGSPTQYF
TGTGCCAGTCTACAACAGGGGTCCCCGACCCAGTACTTC
>TRBV19|NA|NA|TRBJ2-7
CASSDLTRTYEQYF
TGTGCCAGTAGCGACCTGACTCGCACCTACGAGCAGTACTTC
>TRBV29-1|NA|NA|TRBJ1-1
CSVESGASAFF
TGCAGCGTAGAGAGTGGGGCCTCAGCTTTCTTT
>TRBV5-6|TRBD2|NA|TRBJ2-5
CASTKRGYQETQYF
TGTGCCAGCACCAAGCGGGGATACCAAGAGACCCAGTACTTC
>TRBV5-1|TRBD1|NA|TRBJ1-1
CASSQSGGGNTEAFF
TGCGCCAGCAGCCAATCAGGGGGGGGGAACACTGAAGCTTTCTTT
>TRBV6-6|TRBD2|NA|TRBJ2-1
CASSSPGGEQFF
TGTGCCAGCAGTTCCCCGGGGGGTGAGCAGTTCTTC
>TRBV18|NA|NA|TRBJ2-7
CASSPEIISYEQYF
TGTGCCAGCTCACCAGAGATCATTTCCTACGAGCAGTACTTC
>TRBV3-1|NA|NA|TRBJ1-2
CASSQGPSYGYTF
TGTGCCAGCAGCCAAGGACCGAGCTATGGCTACACCTTC
>TRBV20-1|NA|NA|TRBJ1-4
CSARRHLNEKLFF
TGCAGTGCTAGGAGACACCTTAATGAAAAACTGTTTTTT